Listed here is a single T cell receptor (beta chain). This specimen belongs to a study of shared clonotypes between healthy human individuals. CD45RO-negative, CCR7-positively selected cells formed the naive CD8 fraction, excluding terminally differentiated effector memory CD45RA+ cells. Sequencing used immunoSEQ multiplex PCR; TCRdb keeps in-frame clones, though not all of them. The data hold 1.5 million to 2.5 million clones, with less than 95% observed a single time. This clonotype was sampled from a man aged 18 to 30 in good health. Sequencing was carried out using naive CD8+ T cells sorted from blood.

Written as DNA, the CDR3 is TGCGCCAGCAGCCAAGGGACGTGGGGGACAGATAATTCACCCCTCCACTTT. This codes for CASSQGTWGTDNSPLHF. The chain has TRBV4-3 and TRBJ1-6; the match to TRBD1 covers 7 bases. This CDR3 is 17 amino acids long. Per germline, CDR1 LGHNA and CDR2 YSLEER. J was trimmed by 5 bases and V by 1 base; bases with no gene match: 8.